This is a list of T cell receptor beta chains from one sample in a study of beta chain features in type 1 diabetes. Sequenced by immunoSEQ multiplex PCR; TCRdb stores in-frame clones only, minus some. Here the sample spans some 900,000 clones, 17% being singletons. Source material: naive CD4+ T cells from blood. These receptors came from a woman between 18 and 30 years old in good health. Both conserved end residues are part of each CDR3. The D gene is left open where the match is weak. Expanded clones are given a class, and other clones once, few, many or no size at all.

cdr3_nt	cdr3_aa	d_call	v_call	j_call	clone_size
TGTGCCAGCAGTTCAACAGGGGCGGGAAACTATGGCTACACCTTC	CASSSTGAGNYGYTF	TRBD1	TRBV27	TRBJ1-2	few
TGTGCCAGCAGTTTTCTCTACGAGCAGTACTTC	CASSFLYEQYF	.	TRBV6-6	TRBJ2-7	few
TGTGCCAGCAGCGCAATAGGGACTAGCGTGGTGACCCAGTACTTC	CASSAIGTSVVTQYF	TRBD2	TRBV6-1	TRBJ2-5	.
TGCGCCAGCAGCCCGACGGCCAGAAAACACAATGAGCAGTTCTTC	CASSPTARKHNEQFF	.	TRBV5-1	TRBJ2-1	.
TGTGCCAGCAGCGTGATGGCAGGGAATTACAATGAGCAGTTCTTC	CASSVMAGNYNEQFF	.	TRBV9	TRBJ2-1	few
TGTGCCAGCAGCTTGAGACAGGGGGTAACCGGGGAGCTGTTTTTT	CASSLRQGVTGELFF	TRBD1	TRBV7-2	TRBJ2-2	few
TGTGCCAGCAGTGAGAGGGAGGGCACGGTCGAGCAGTACTTC	CASSEREGTVEQYF	TRBD2	TRBV2	TRBJ2-7	.
TGTGCCAGCAGTGAGTACGAGCAGTACTTC	CASSEYEQYF	.	TRBV6-1	TRBJ2-7	.
TGTGCCAGCAGTTACGGGACTAGCTGGGATACGCAGTATTTT	CASSYGTSWDTQYF	TRBD2	TRBV6-6	TRBJ2-3	few
TGTGCCAGCAGCACCCGGGACTGGGGGATTGATACGCAGTATTTT	CASSTRDWGIDTQYF	.	TRBV21-1	TRBJ2-3	few
TGTGCCAGCAGCATCTCGACAGGGGGTGACTATGGCTACACCTTC	CASSISTGGDYGYTF	TRBD1	TRBV27	TRBJ1-2	.
TGTGCCAGTAGGGCAGGGGGCGTTCAGCCCCAGCATTTT	CASRAGGVQPQHF	TRBD1	TRBV19	TRBJ1-5	few
TGTGCCAGCAGCTGGACAGCCTTAGCCAAAAACATTCAGTACTTC	CASSWTALAKNIQYF	.	TRBV7-2	TRBJ2-4	.
TGTGCCAGCAGGCCTAGTGGCGAGCAGTTCTTC	CASRPSGEQFF	.	TRBV5-8	TRBJ2-1	few
TGTGCCAGCAGTTCTTTCTACAATGAGCAGTTCTTC	CASSSFYNEQFF	.	TRBV27	TRBJ2-1	.
TGTGCCAGCACCGATGAGGGGGCTGGTAACTATGGCTACACCTTC	CASTDEGAGNYGYTF	TRBD1	TRBV28	TRBJ1-2	.
TGTGCCAGCAGTCCTCAACAACAGGGGTTGGCTGGCTACACCTTC	CASSPQQQGLAGYTF	TRBD1	TRBV6-6	TRBJ1-2	.
TGTGCCAGCAGCCTCGGTCCTAGCGGGACATACAATGAGCAGTTCTTC	CASSLGPSGTYNEQFF	TRBD2	TRBV7-2	TRBJ2-1	.
TGTGCCAGCAGCTTCCGGCGCCGCAGCCAGTACAATGAGCAGTTCTTC	CASSFRRRSQYNEQFF	.	TRBV11-2	TRBJ2-1	few
TGTGCCAGCAGCGACGCCTCCTCCGCTGACAAGCGCGATGAGCAGTTCTTC	CASSDASSADKRDEQFF	.	TRBV5-4	TRBJ2-1	few
TGTGCCAGTAGTGTAGCGGGAGGGCCGTCCGGGGAGCTGTTTTTT	CASSVAGGPSGELFF	TRBD2	TRBV19	TRBJ2-2	.
TGTGCCAGCAGTTTGGGGAGGAGAAGCTACGAGCAGTACTTC	CASSLGRRSYEQYF	.	TRBV28	TRBJ2-7	.
TGCGCCAGCAGCCAAGATGGAGGTTTGGGGTCTGAAAAACTGTTTTTT	CASSQDGGLGSEKLFF	.	TRBV4-3	TRBJ1-4	.
TGTGCCAGCAGCACCAAGCAGACGTCTAGCGGCCCCCAGGGCACAGATACGCAGTATTTT	CASSTKQTSSGPQGTDTQYF	.	TRBV21-1	TRBJ2-3	.
TGTGCCAGCAGACTGACAGGGCTAGTGAGCTACACCTTC	CASRLTGLVSYTF	TRBD1	TRBV28	TRBJ1-2	few
TGTGCCAGCAGCTTAAGCCACCTGGGAGCTTTCTTT	CASSLSHLGAFF	.	TRBV28	TRBJ1-1	few
TGTGCCAGCTCACGCTCGGGACAGGGATACGAGCAGTACTTC	CASSRSGQGYEQYF	TRBD1	TRBV18	TRBJ2-7	.
TGTGCCAGCTCACCCCCGGGATCATACGAGCAGTACTTC	CASSPPGSYEQYF	.	TRBV18	TRBJ2-7	few
TGCGCCAGCTCGACAGTCCCCGGCACAGATACGCAGTATTTT	CASSTVPGTDTQYF	.	TRBV5-1	TRBJ2-3	few